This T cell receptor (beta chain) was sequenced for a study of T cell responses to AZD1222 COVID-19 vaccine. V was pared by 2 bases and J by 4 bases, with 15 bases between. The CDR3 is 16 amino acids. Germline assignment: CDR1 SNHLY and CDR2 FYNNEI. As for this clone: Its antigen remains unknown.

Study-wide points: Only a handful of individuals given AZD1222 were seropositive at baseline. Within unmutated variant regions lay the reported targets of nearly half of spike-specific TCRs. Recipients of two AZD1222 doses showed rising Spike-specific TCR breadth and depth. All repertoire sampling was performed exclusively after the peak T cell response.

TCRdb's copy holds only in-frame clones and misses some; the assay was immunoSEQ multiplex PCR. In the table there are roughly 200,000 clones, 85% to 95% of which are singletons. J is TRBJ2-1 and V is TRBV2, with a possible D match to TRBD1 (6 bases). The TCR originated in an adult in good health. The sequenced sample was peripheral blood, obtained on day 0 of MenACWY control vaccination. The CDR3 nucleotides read TGTGCCAGCAGTGAACGCGCGGTGGGGGCGTACAATGAGCAGTTCTTC. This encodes CASSERAVGAYNEQFF.